Shown below are 20 T cell receptor beta chains from a single sample sequenced in a study of control samples from healthy donors and cancer patients (dated by TCRdb to about 2020). Libraries were made using the immunoSEQ multiplex PCR assay. TCRdb provides this immuneACCESS table in a form limited to in-frame rearrangements. Some clones are lacking; in checked studies, under half of them reflect an unresolved V gene, and why the rest are absent is not known. This sample is represented by roughly 180,000 clones; 90% to 95% of them were singletons. 1.3% to 1.5% of the sample lies in the top ten. The sample was blood. These TCRs come from a woman younger than 35 in good health.

This clone occurred once. The chain couples TRBV19 to TRBJ2-2, with D perhaps matching TRBD2 (7 bases). Trimming left V 10 bases short and J 1 base short, with 13 bases between. The CDR3 covers 14 residues. Germline CDR1 is LNHDA and CDR2 is SQIVND (reference sequence). The CDR3 bases are TGTGCCACCCGGGGGGCAGAGAACACCGGGGAGCTGTTTTTT. Protein product: CATRGAENTGELFF.

The rearrangement uses TRBV11-3 and TRBJ1-2, with D possibly being TRBD1 (5 bases). The germline gives CDR1 SGHNT, CDR2 YENEEA. Trimming pared 1 base from V and 6 bases from J, leaving 15 bases between. This CDR3 is built from 15 residues. This CDR3 is CASSLGVDRDHGYTF. CDR3 sequence (DNA): TGTGCCAGCAGCTTAGGGGTTGACAGAGACCATGGCTACACCTTC.

The rearrangement uses TRBV7-2 and TRBJ2-4; 7 bases map to TRBD2. Germline CDR1 is SGHTA and CDR2 is FQGNSA. This CDR3 comprises 16 residues. Trimming cost V 1 base and J 6 bases; bases outside gene matches: 9. DNA of the CDR3: TGTGCCAGCAGCTTAGGAGGGAGTGGGGAGGGAAACATTCAGTACTTC. Encoded protein: CASSLGGSGEGNIQYF.

This clone was observed once. The chain is built from TRBV3-1 (or the pseudogene TRBV3-2) and TRBJ1-1; D is undetermined. CDR3 size: 13 residues. V dropped 3 bases and J dropped 0 bases, with 5 bases sitting between them. The germline CDR1 and CDR2 sequences are LGHDT and YNNKEL (reference sequence). CDR3 region: CASSQGLNTEAFF. The DNA of the CDR3 is TGTGCCAGCAGCCAGGGCCTGAACACTGAAGCTTTCTTT.

The chain uses TRBV3-1 (or the pseudogene TRBV3-2) and TRBJ1-3, with a weak D call TRBD1 (5 bases). Germline CDR1 reads LGHDT; CDR2 reads YNNKEL (reference sequence). The CDR3 spans 17 residues. Trimming took 7 bases from V and 1 from J, leaving 20 bases between them. CDR3 DNA: TGTGCCAGCACCCCCGTGGGGGGGACCGGTTCTGGAAACACCATATATTTT. Amino acids: CASTPVGGTGSGNTIYF.

The rearrangement uses TRBV5-4 and TRBJ1-2, with 7 positions matching TRBD1. In germline, CDR1 is SGHNT, CDR2 YYREEE (reference sequence). This CDR3 has 14 amino acids. V dropped 4 bases and J dropped 4; count of bases not matched to a gene: 7. CDR3 in DNA: TGTGCCAGCAGCGGGAGAGGGGGCGTCTATGGCTACACCTTC. The encoded protein is CASSGRGGVYGYTF.

The rearrangement uses TRBV11-2 and TRBJ1-2; D is possibly TRBD1 (5 bases). There are 18 residues in the CDR3. Germline-derived CDR1 and CDR2 are SGHAT and FQNNGV. V dropped 5 bases and J dropped 10 bases, with 32 bases sitting between them. The DNA for the CDR3 is TGTGCCAGCAGCGAAAACCAATTTCCCTTGACCAGACAGACCCACTACACCTTC. Encoded protein: CASSENQFPLTRQTHYTF.

This clone has just one count. The sample contains more than one DNA sequence encoding this CDR3. The chain uses TRBV11-2 and TRBJ2-5, with D perhaps TRBD1 (6 bases). Per the germline V gene, CDR1 is SGHAT and CDR2 is FQNNGV. The length of the CDR3 is 14 residues. V dropped 1 base and J dropped 5 bases, with 11 bases sitting between them. The CDR3 DNA is TGTGCCAGCAGCTTAGGGGGTGGGGGCGAGACCCAGTACTTC. It yields the protein CASSLGGGGETQYF.

The gene calls are TRBV6-8 and TRBJ2-7; 11 nucleotides line up with TRBD2. Germline CDR1 MNHGY, CDR2 SAAAGT. The CDR3 runs to 12 residues. V was pared by 8 bases and J by 5 bases, with 2 bases of the junction left unmatched. CDR3 sequence (DNA): TGTGCCAGCCTACTAGCGGGAGACGAGCAGTACTTC. Amino acid sequence: CASLLAGDEQYF.

Points on this clone: The same CDR3 also results from other DNA sequences found in this sample. DNA of the CDR3: TGTGCCAGCAGTTTCGGACAGCCCTACGAGCAGTACTTC. Protein: CASSFGQPYEQYF. The gene calls are TRBV12-3 or TRBV12-4 and TRBJ2-7, with a possible D match to TRBD1 (6 bases). Trimming shortened V by 3 bases and J by 2 bases, and 8 bases separated the two germline ends. This CDR3 has 13 residues.

V is TRBV19 and J is TRBJ1-1; 7 nucleotides line up with TRBD1. Germline CDR1 and CDR2: LNHDA and SQIVND (reference sequence). V shed 5 bases and J 5 bases; nucleotides not matched to a gene: 11. The CDR3 extends over 15 amino acids. CDR3 residues: CASSPLTGKLTEAFF. In DNA form, the CDR3 reads TGTGCCAGTAGTCCTTTGACAGGGAAATTGACTGAAGCTTTCTTT.

CDR3: CASSKALELAGLEQFF. CDR3 bases: TGTGCCAGCAGCAAAGCGCTTGAACTAGCGGGTCTAGAGCAGTTCTTC. The gene calls are TRBV21-1 and TRBJ2-1; the D call TRBD2 from the table was never checked on the DNA. TRBV21-1 is assigned pseudogene status. This CDR3 has 16 residues.

This chain joins TRBV12-3 or TRBV12-4 and TRBJ1-5; D gene unclear. The V end lost 3 bases, the J end lost 3 bases, and 6 bases lay between the germline ends. This CDR3 region has 13 residues. CDR3 sequence (DNA): TGTGCCAGCAGTTTGACGGCCAATCAGCCCCAGCATTTT. Translation gives CASSLTANQPQHF.

The chain combines TRBV7-9 with TRBJ1-2; D is unresolved. This CDR3 region has 15 residues. V was pared by 2 bases and J by 1 base, with 11 bases between. Germline V CDR1 and CDR2: SEHNR, FQNEAQ (reference sequence). In DNA, the CDR3 is TGTGCCAGCAGCTTACCCGGGTTGGGTAACTATGGCTACACCTTC. Translation gives CASSLPGLGNYGYTF.

This CDR3 is CASSPNRGHTEAFF. The CDR3 nucleotides are TGTGCCAGCTCACCAAACAGGGGGCACACTGAAGCTTTCTTT. This sequence joins TRBV18 and TRBJ1-1; 9 bases match TRBD1. Germline trimming cut 2 bases from V and 3 bases from J; bases unmatched to any gene: 1. Germline CDR1 and CDR2: KGHSH and LQKENI. The CDR3 consists of 14 residues. The complete variable domain, with remaining parts taken from reference TRBV18 and TRBJ1-1, reads NAGVMQNPRHLVRRRGQEARLRCSPMKGHSHVYWYRQLPEEGLKFMVYLQKENIIDESGMPKERFSAEFPKEGPSILRIQQVVRGDSAAYFCASSPNRGHTEAFFGQGTRLTVV.

The J gene is TRBJ2-1, the V gene TRBV7-6; D is uncertain. CDR1 SGHVS and CDR2 FNYEAQ come from the germline V gene. CDR3 length: 13 residues. Trimming cost V 1 base and J 5 bases, with 6 bases left between them. For the CDR3, the DNA is TGTGCCAGCAGCTTAGGGCAGGACAATGAGCAGTTCTTC. Protein: CASSLGQDNEQFF.

V usage is TRBV3-1 (or the pseudogene TRBV3-2) and J usage is TRBJ2-7; the match to TRBD2 covers 8 bases. Germline loops: CDR1 LGHDT, CDR2 YNNKEL (reference sequence). The CDR3 runs to 17 residues. Trimming took 4 bases from V and 1 from J; bases not matched to a gene: 12. The CDR3 sequence: CASSLQLPGLVSYEQYF. The CDR3 coding sequence is TGTGCCAGCAGCCTACAGCTCCCGGGACTAGTATCCTACGAGCAGTACTTC.

The chain is built from TRBV5-1 and TRBJ1-2; perhaps TRBD1 as D (6 bases). Germline CDR1 SGHRS, CDR2 YFSETQ. Between the trimmed V and J ends, which lost 4 bases and 5 bases, there was a span of 15 bases. This CDR3 contains 14 residues. CDR3 bases: TGCGCCAGCAGCACCGTCACAGGGTTATATGGCTACACCTTC. It specifies CASSTVTGLYGYTF.

The CDR3 protein is CASSRGQGAYQPQHF. The CDR3 DNA follows: TGTGCCAGCAGTCGCGGACAGGGGGCTTACCAGCCCCAGCATTTT. The chain links TRBV2 to TRBJ1-5; 11 bases fit TRBD1. Germline trimming cut 5 bases from V and 7 bases from J; bases unmatched to any gene: 7. CDR1 SNHLY and CDR2 FYNNEI come from the germline V gene. The CDR3 loop spans 15 amino acids. The full variable domain, completed using reference TRBV2 and TRBJ1-5, is EPEVTQTPSHQVTQMGQEVILRCVPISNHLYFYWYRQILGQKVEFLVSFYNNEISEKSEIFDDQFSVERPDGSNFTLKIRSTKLEDSAMYFCASSRGQGAYQPQHFGDGTRLSIL.

This CDR3 is CASSYSVGRGRYEQYF. CDR3 DNA: TGTGCCAGCAGTTACTCAGTTGGCAGGGGGCGCTACGAGCAGTACTTC. This chain links TRBV6-5 with TRBJ2-7, with TRBD1 identical over 8 bases. This CDR3 spans 16 amino acids. Germline values: CDR1 MNHEY, CDR2 SVGAGI. Trimming took 0 bases from V and 3 from J; bases not matched to a gene: 7.